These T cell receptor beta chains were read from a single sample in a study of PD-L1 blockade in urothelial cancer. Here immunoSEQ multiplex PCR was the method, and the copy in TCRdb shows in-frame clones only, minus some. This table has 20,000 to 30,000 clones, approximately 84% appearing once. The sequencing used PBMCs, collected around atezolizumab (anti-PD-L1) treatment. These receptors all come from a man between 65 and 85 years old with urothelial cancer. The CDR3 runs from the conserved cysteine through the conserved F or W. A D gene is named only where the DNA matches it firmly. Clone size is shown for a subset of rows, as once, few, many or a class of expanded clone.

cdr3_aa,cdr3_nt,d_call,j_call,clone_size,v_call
CASSIEGASNQPQHF,TGTGCCAGTAGTATAGAAGGGGCCAGCAATCAGCCCCAGCATTTT,.,TRBJ1-5,medium-sized,TRBV19
CASSESIASSNEQFF,TGCGCCAGCAGTGAGTCGATAGCCAGTTCCAATGAGCAGTTCTTC,.,TRBJ2-1,once,TRBV10-1
CATNAGPTNYGYTF,TGTGCCACCAACGCGGGACCCACTAACTATGGCTACACCTTC,.,TRBJ1-2,once,TRBV15
CASSIGTSGSMETQYF,TGTGCCAGCAGTATCGGGACTAGCGGGAGTATGGAGACCCAGTACTTC,TRBD2,TRBJ2-5,.,TRBV28
CASSTTSGRYEQYF,TGTGCCAGCAGTACAACTAGCGGGAGGTACGAGCAGTACTTC,TRBD2,TRBJ2-7,few,TRBV28
CASSTVRTASTDTQYF,TGTGCCAGCAGTACAGTAAGGACAGCTAGCACAGATACGCAGTATTTT,.,TRBJ2-3,.,TRBV27
CASSSTGIYGYTF,TGTGCCAGCAGCTCGACAGGGATCTATGGCTACACCTTC,TRBD1,TRBJ1-2,.,TRBV11-2
CASSLSTGSEETQYF,TGCGCCAGCAGCTTGTCCACAGGGTCAGAAGAGACCCAGTACTTC,.,TRBJ2-5,.,TRBV5-1
CATSRDKPWRDRQETQYF,TGTGCCACCAGCAGAGATAAACCCTGGCGGGACCGCCAAGAGACCCAGTACTTC,.,TRBJ2-5,.,TRBV15
CASRFSGGGEQYF,TGTGCCAGCAGATTTTCGGGCGGGGGTGAGCAGTACTTC,TRBD2,TRBJ2-7,.,TRBV28
CASRIGDVGYEQYF,TGTGCCAGCAGGATCGGGGATGTGGGCTACGAGCAGTACTTC,.,TRBJ2-7,once,TRBV6-1
CAISRGDTQYF,TGTGCCATCAGCCGAGGGGATACGCAGTATTTT,.,TRBJ2-3,.,TRBV10-3
CAISGFAKGNAEAFF,TGTGCCATCAGTGGGTTCGCGAAGGGGAACGCTGAAGCTTTCTTT,.,TRBJ1-1,.,TRBV10-3
CASSLKTGGETQYF,TGCGCCAGCAGCCTCAAGACAGGGGGAGAGACCCAGTACTTC,TRBD1,TRBJ2-5,.,TRBV5-1
CAWSVSWGRYDNSPLHF,TGTGCCTGGAGTGTTTCATGGGGCCGGTACGATAATTCACCCCTCCACTTT,.,TRBJ1-6,.,TRBV30
CASSLAGQFNQPQHF,TGTGCCAGCAGCTTAGCGGGACAGTTCAATCAGCCCCAGCATTTT,TRBD1,TRBJ1-5,.,TRBV7-2
CSVDDRGDFYNEQFF,TGCAGCGTTGATGACAGGGGCGATTTCTACAATGAGCAGTTCTTC,TRBD1,TRBJ2-1,.,TRBV29-1
CASSIYRVLAKNIQYF,TGTGCCAGTAGTATTTACAGGGTCCTAGCCAAAAACATTCAGTACTTC,.,TRBJ2-4,.,TRBV19
CASSTSTGGAIYEQYF,TGTGCCAGTAGTACTTCCACAGGGGGCGCGATCTACGAGCAGTACTTC,TRBD1,TRBJ2-7,.,TRBV19
CASSLGQANTGELFF,TGTGCCAGCAGTTTAGGACAGGCGAACACCGGGGAGCTGTTTTTT,TRBD1,TRBJ2-2,once,TRBV28
CASSEVQGGNEKLFF,TGTGCCAGCAGTGAGGTTCAGGGGGGTAATGAAAAACTGTTTTTT,TRBD1,TRBJ1-4,once,TRBV2
CASSPVGGRVAEAFF,TGCGCCAGCAGCCCCGTCGGGGGAAGGGTCGCTGAAGCTTTCTTT,.,TRBJ1-1,.,TRBV4-1
CASSISQGAGEQFF,TGTGCCAGTAGTATCAGCCAGGGGGCAGGTGAGCAGTTCTTC,TRBD1,TRBJ2-1,.,TRBV19
CSVTGSLGYGYTF,TGCAGCGTTACAGGGAGTTTGGGCTATGGCTACACCTTC,.,TRBJ1-2,.,TRBV29-1
CASSLGLAGYNEQFF,TGTGCCAGCAGCTTGGGACTAGCGGGTTACAATGAGCAGTTCTTC,TRBD2,TRBJ2-1,.,TRBV5-5
CASSSARQGAGRTEAFF,TGTGCCAGCAGTTCGGCTCGACAGGGGGCCGGGAGGACTGAAGCTTTCTTT,TRBD1,TRBJ1-1,.,TRBV28
CASSLVGQGGEQFF,TGCGCCAGCTCCCTGGTTGGACAAGGAGGGGAGCAGTTCTTC,.,TRBJ2-1,.,TRBV4-1
CASSLAPQGNYGYTF,TGTGCCAGCAGTTTGGCCCCACAGGGGAACTATGGCTACACCTTC,TRBD1,TRBJ1-2,.,TRBV28
CASSYSRDRAHEQYF,TGTGCCAGTAGTTATAGCCGGGACAGGGCCCACGAGCAGTACTTC,TRBD1,TRBJ2-7,.,TRBV19
CASSQTSTGELFF,TGTGCCAGCAGCCAGACTAGCACCGGGGAGCTGTTTTTT,.,TRBJ2-2,.,TRBV11-2
CASSVSTGANEKLFF,TGTGCCAGCAGTGTTTCGACGGGAGCTAATGAAAAACTGTTTTTT,.,TRBJ1-4,.,TRBV2
CASRPTLGGGAGTGELFF,TGTGCCAGCAGACCCACCCTTGGGGGGGGCGCGGGCACCGGGGAGCTGTTTTTT,.,TRBJ2-2,.,TRBV28
CASSQDARDEQYF,TGCGCCAGCAGCCAAGACGCCAGGGACGAGCAGTACTTC,.,TRBJ2-7,once,TRBV4-1
CASRQALNEKLFF,TGCGCCAGCCGACAGGCCCTCAATGAAAAACTGTTTTTT,.,TRBJ1-4,.,TRBV10-1
CASSLSTGTGIF,TGTGCCAGCAGTTTATCCACCGGGACAGGCATTTTT,TRBD1,TRBJ1-5,once,TRBV28
CASSSPGLAELGHF,TGTGCCAGCAGCTCTCCTGGACTAGCGGAGCTAGGACACTTC,TRBD2,TRBJ2-7,few,TRBV5-4
CASSGPGGPDGELFF,TGTGCCAGCTCAGGCCCAGGGGGACCGGACGGGGAGCTGTTTTTT,TRBD1,TRBJ2-2,.,TRBV18
CASSTLLRGRTEAFF,TGTGCCAGCAGCACCCTTCTAAGGGGTCGGACTGAAGCTTTCTTT,.,TRBJ1-1,.,TRBV5-4
CASSLDLGGTEAFF,TGTGCCAGCAGCTTAGATCTGGGGGGCACTGAAGCTTTCTTT,.,TRBJ1-1,.,TRBV7-9
CASTLSGSSYEQYF,TGTGCCAGCACCCTTAGCGGGAGCTCCTACGAGCAGTACTTC,TRBD2,TRBJ2-7,.,TRBV6-6
CASSLSVGNTEAFF,TGTGCCAGCAGCTTGTCGGTCGGGAACACTGAAGCTTTCTTT,.,TRBJ1-1,.,TRBV5-4
CASWVTGVVTEAFF,TGTGCCAGCTGGGTTACAGGGGTTGTGACTGAAGCTTTCTTT,TRBD1,TRBJ1-1,.,TRBV28
CASSQGPDLAGAGIF,TGCGCCAGCAGCCAAGGCCCCGATCTCGCGGGTGCTGGCATCTTC,.,TRBJ2-1,.,TRBV4-1
CASSPPGLAFQETQYF,TGTGCCAGCTCACCACCTGGACTAGCGTTTCAAGAGACCCAGTACTTC,TRBD2,TRBJ2-5,.,TRBV18